Below, one T cell receptor beta chain is given with its context. No antigen is known for it. TCRdb re-analysed the RT-PCR reads in MiXCR, keeping a single row per CDR3 protein. The sample shows 650,000 to 800,000 distinct CDR3 sequences, more than 11% of them seen only once. The data derive from a study of response to subunit inactivated influenza vaccine. The study's findings and limits: New T cells are recruited in small numbers by each seasonal influenza vaccination, according to the authors' suggestion.

The source of this sequence is a man aged 45-60 years who received an inactivated influenza vaccine. The sequenced sample was PBMCs from blood, obtained 14 days before vaccination.

The CDR3 DNA reads TGCAGTGAAAGAAGACTGCGGGGGTCCTACGAGCAGTACTTC. Translated, it gives CSERRLRGSYEQYF. This chain uses TRBV20-1 with TRBJ2-7; the match to TRBD2 covers 7 bases. Germline V gene sequence: CDR1 DFQATT, CDR2 SNEGSKA (reference sequence). There are 14 residues in the CDR3. Trimming cost V 7 bases and J 1 base; bases outside gene matches: 10.